Listed here is a single T cell receptor beta chain. Original processing notes: Reference gene primers were amplified, and this amplification served to estimate nucleated cell counts. Some clones are missing from TCRdb's copy, which holds only in-frame ones; the method was immunoSEQ multiplex PCR. V and J calls and clone size are those listed in that table; D and trimming were worked out from the DNA. The data show 120,000 or so clones, roughly 85% seen once. This record belongs to a study of blood T cell repertoires in COVID-19. Overall study: COVID-19 samples from acute and convalescent phases originated in the United States, Italy and Spain. In each case, the material was cDNA or gDNA derived from T cells, B-cell-depleted T cells, or PBMCs.

The sample was peripheral blood. This receptor was taken from a human donor in a cohort sampled during active COVID-19.

The CDR3 DNA reads as TGTGCCAGCAGCTTGGTCAGGGGTGGAGAGACCCAGTACTTC. Protein: CASSLVRGGETQYF. The genes are TRBV5-6 and TRBJ2-5; D possibly corresponds to TRBD1 (6 bases). Germline-derived CDR1 and CDR2 are SGHDT and YYEEEE. V dropped 0 bases and J dropped 4 bases, with 10 bases sitting between them. The CDR3 runs to 14 residues.